The rows below give T cell receptor beta chains drawn from one sample of a study of blood T cell repertoires in COVID-19. The assay was immunoSEQ multiplex PCR, and TCRdb's table has in-frame clones only and misses some. The sample holds under 200,000 clones, about 85% seen once. Sequenced sample: peripheral blood. The receptor set was obtained from an elderly woman with COVID-19, enrolled during active disease. Both conserved end residues are part of each CDR3. Fields, in order: V gene, J gene, D gene, CDR3 protein. The D gene is left open where the match is weak.

>TRBV28|TRBJ2-7|TRBD1
CASWGQGLSYEQYF
>TRBV7-2|TRBJ2-7|-
CASRWGDRSYEQYF
>TRBV11-2|TRBJ2-1|-
CASSLVSGTSYNEQFF
>TRBV13|TRBJ2-2|-
CASSNRGTGLFF
>TRBV5-1|TRBJ2-5|-
CASSLSVGAGAETQYF
>TRBV5-1|TRBJ2-5|TRBD2
CASSQAGGETQYF
>TRBV3-1/TRBV3-2|TRBJ2-3|TRBD2
CASSPSGGLLRTDTQYF
>TRBV18|TRBJ2-7|-
CASSLDRNEQYF
>TRBV2|TRBJ1-2|-
CASSESAGNYGYTF
>TRBV3-1/TRBV3-2|TRBJ2-7|-
CASSSVGGAEQYF
>TRBV3-1/TRBV3-2|TRBJ2-2|-
CASSPGGFSGELFF
>TRBV19|TRBJ2-3|TRBD1
CASRRQGSTDTQYF
>TRBV2|TRBJ1-6|-
CASSEGTRYSPLHF
>TRBV6-5|TRBJ1-1|-
CASLLGRMNTEAFF
>TRBV4-1|TRBJ1-5|TRBD1
CASSGTGKSQPQHF
>TRBV4-1|TRBJ2-2|-
CASSQGGQGGMKLFF
>TRBV19|TRBJ1-2|-
CASTPQGNYGYTF
>TRBV11-1|TRBJ2-7|TRBD1
CASSLAGTGAYEQYF
>TRBV7-3|TRBJ2-2|-
CASSLTNGDGELFF
>TRBV3-1/TRBV3-2|TRBJ1-4|-
CASSPWGAGSNEKLFF
>TRBV3-1/TRBV3-2|TRBJ2-5|-
CASSQPRGGGETQYF
>TRBV7-3|TRBJ1-3|-
CASSFGSSGNTIYF
>TRBV5-4|TRBJ1-1|TRBD1
CASSLRTGVNTEAFF
>TRBV9|TRBJ1-5|TRBD1
CASSAGQGVNQPQHF
>TRBV28|TRBJ2-6|-
CASSSPRTAPSSGANVLTF
>TRBV15|TRBJ1-2|-
CATSRDSVQGSNYGYTF
>TRBV19|TRBJ1-2|-
CATTQTTADYGYTF
>TRBV7-9|TRBJ2-5|TRBD1
CASSRDRQETQYF
>TRBV6-5|TRBJ2-7|TRBD1
CASSQDRVISYEQYF
>TRBV3-1/TRBV3-2|TRBJ1-3|TRBD1
CASSPGQGSSGNTIYF
>TRBV19|TRBJ1-1|-
CASSIMVGGTEAFF
>TRBV5-1|TRBJ1-6|TRBD1
CASSQGDRYSPLHF
>TRBV5-1|TRBJ2-7|TRBD2
CASSLQREGDEQYF
>TRBV29-1|TRBJ2-5|-
CSVVLVTAQYF
>TRBV11-1|TRBJ2-5|TRBD1
CASSPGQRETQYF
>TRBV15|TRBJ2-1|TRBD2
CATSRGGGSYNEQFF
>TRBV4-2|TRBJ2-3|TRBD2
CASSQRGGGRTDTQYF
>TRBV2|TRBJ2-7|TRBD1
CASHRDSLASF
>TRBV10-3|TRBJ2-5|TRBD1
CAISPGQGGRETQYF
>TRBV5-6|TRBJ2-7|-
CASSLGPSGYEQYF
>TRBV6-2/TRBV6-3|TRBJ2-2|-
CASSPPGELFF
>TRBV7-2|TRBJ2-1|TRBD1
CASSLAWGPQGAAAQYNEQFF
>TRBV19|TRBJ1-1|-
CAVVENTEAFF
>TRBV2|TRBJ1-2|TRBD1
CANKGQPNYGYTF
>TRBV3-1/TRBV3-2|TRBJ1-2|TRBD1
CASSQDYRGLYGYTF
>TRBV10-3|TRBJ2-1|TRBD1
CAIRTGTREQFF
>TRBV5-4|TRBJ1-4|TRBD1
CASSAPGTGDEKLFF
>TRBV28|TRBJ2-7|-
CASSPTGGGTYEQYF
>TRBV19|TRBJ1-4|TRBD1
CASSRGQGEKLFF
>TRBV11-1|TRBJ2-5|TRBD1
CASSPLGTGGRETQYF
>TRBV7-3|TRBJ1-4|-
CASSSRGWVEKLFF
>TRBV4-1|TRBJ2-1|-
CASSPLGRLSYNEQFF
>TRBV5-6|TRBJ1-4|-
CASSLQNQNEKLFF